The next 22 T cell receptor beta chains were all read from a single sample in a study of blood T cell repertoires in COVID-19. The assay was immunoSEQ multiplex PCR, and TCRdb's table has in-frame clones only and misses some. The profile shows nearly 50,000 clones, about 87% of them singletons. Source material: peripheral blood. These receptors all stem from an elderly woman with COVID-19, enrolled during active disease.

The rearrangement joins TRBV5-6 to TRBJ2-7; 9 positions match TRBD2. The CDR3 length is 15 residues. The germline V gene has CDR1 SGHDT and CDR2 YYEEEE. J lost 9 bases, V lost 3 bases, and 13 bases had no gene match. Here the CDR3 reads CASSSIGLAGLGQYF. In nucleotides, the CDR3 is TGTGCCAGCAGCTCGATTGGGCTAGCGGGGTTAGGGCAGTACTTC.

The rearrangement joins TRBV28 to TRBJ1-3; D unresolved. The CDR3 totals 15 residues. Trimming took 4 bases from V and 2 from J, leaving 12 bases between them. The germline V gene has CDR1 MDHEN and CDR2 SYDVKM. CDR3 nucleotides: TGTGCCAGCAGTTCCCCTGCAGGTGCTGGAAACACCATATATTTT. Encoded protein: CASSSPAGAGNTIYF.

This clone was seen more than once but under ten times. DNA of the CDR3: TGTGCCTGGAGTGTTCCTTCCGGGAAAGCTTTCTTT. This encodes CAWSVPSGKAFF. This chain uses TRBV30 with TRBJ1-1; the D is unclear. The V gene lost 0 bases and the J gene lost 9 bases, with 11 bases spanning the gap. CDR1 is GTSNPN, CDR2 SVGIG, per germline (reference sequence). This CDR3 has 12 residues.

Only a few counts were recorded for this clone. The V and J genes are TRBV7-2 and TRBJ2-7, with 7 bases lining up with TRBD1. CDR3 length equals 12 residues. V trimming: 5 bases; J trimming: 4 bases; junction bases outside the gene matches: 2. The germline CDR1 and CDR2 sequences are SGHTA and FQGNSA. The CDR3 region has the DNA TGTGCCAGCAGCCTGACAGGGTACGAGCAGTACTTC. It codes for CASSLTGYEQYF.

The J gene is TRBJ2-7, the V gene TRBV18, with 9 bases identical to TRBD1. Germline trimming cut 1 base from V and 6 bases from J; bases unmatched to any gene: 4. The V gene's germline CDR1 is KGHSH and CDR2 LQKENI. The CDR3 has 14 residues. The CDR3, as DNA: TGTGCCAGCTCACCACAAGGGACAGGGAGCGAGCAGTACTTC. Its protein is CASSPQGTGSEQYF.

The V gene is TRBV5-4, the J gene TRBJ2-1; the match to TRBD2 covers 7 bases. CDR1 SGHNT and CDR2 YYREEE come from the germline V gene (reference sequence). Trimming cost V 5 bases and J 6 bases; bases outside gene matches: 17. The CDR3 is made up of 17 amino acids. CDR3 amino acids: CASSPIRPSGVGNEQFF. The CDR3, as DNA: TGTGCCAGCAGTCCCATCAGACCTAGCGGAGTAGGCAATGAGCAGTTCTTC.

There are a few counts of this clone. The DNA for the CDR3 is TGCGCCAGCAGCCTGACTAGCGGGCTAAGCTCCTACAATGAGCAGTTCTTC. Translated, it gives CASSLTSGLSSYNEQFF. The chain has TRBV5-1 and TRBJ2-1; 10 bases map to TRBD2. The CDR3 spans 17 residues. Germline values: CDR1 SGHRS, CDR2 YFSETQ. The ends lost 4 bases at V and 0 bases at J; junction bases unmatched: 7.

This clone was seen a handful of times. The chain employs TRBV11-2 and TRBJ2-1, with 8 bases fitting TRBD2. Unmatched junction bases numbered 13, after V lost 7 bases and J lost 5 bases. Germline V lookup: CDR1 SGHAT, CDR2 FQNNGV. The CDR3 has 16 residues. Here the CDR3 reads CASTLRGSGVNNEQFF. CDR3 sequence (DNA): TGTGCCAGCACCCTTCGAGGTAGCGGGGTAAACAATGAGCAGTTCTTC.

This clone is a singleton in its sample. V gene TRBV6-5 combines with J gene TRBJ1-2; D gene uncertain. Germline V lookup: CDR1 MNHEY, CDR2 SVGAGI. The CDR3 spans 13 residues. V lost 2 bases, J lost 4 bases, and 8 bases lay in between. The CDR3 loop reads CASSYGRGYGYTF. For the CDR3, the DNA is TGTGCCAGCAGTTACGGCAGAGGCTATGGCTACACCTTC.

The CDR3 region has the DNA TGTGCCAGCAGTTACCAAACAGGGGCTGGAAACACCATATATTTT. As protein: CASSYQTGAGNTIYF. The J gene is TRBJ1-3, the V gene TRBV6-5; TRBD1 aligns across 7 bases. The CDR3 is 15 amino acids. Per the germline V gene, CDR1 is MNHEY and CDR2 is SVGAGI. V shed 2 bases, J shed 2 bases, and the junction held 3 bases outside the gene matches.

This clone occurred a few times. V gene TRBV10-2 combines with J gene TRBJ1-6, with D perhaps TRBD1 (5 bases). Germline V gene sequence: CDR1 WSHSY, CDR2 SAAADI. The CDR3 runs to 17 residues. V lost 11 bases to trimming and J lost 2 bases, with 22 bases between them. The CDR3 region has the DNA TGCGCCGCCCGTCGCAGGGAATTAGCGGCCTATAATTCACCCCTCCACTTT. It is translated as CAARRRELAAYNSPLHF.

V and J are TRBV5-4 and TRBJ2-3; D is perhaps TRBD1 (5 bases). CDR3 length: 13 amino acids. Germline CDR1 and CDR2: SGHNT and YYREEE (reference sequence). Deletions cut 3 bases from V and 5 bases from J, with 10 bases between. DNA of the CDR3: TGTGCCAGCAGCTACCAGGGCGTAGATACGCAGTATTTT. Its translation: CASSYQGVDTQYF.

The chain is built from TRBV3-1 (or the pseudogene TRBV3-2) and TRBJ2-7; D not certain. V lost 1 base, J lost 0 bases, and 13 bases lay in between. The CDR3 is 16 amino acids. From germline, CDR1 is LGHDT and CDR2 YNNKEL (reference sequence). CDR3 nucleotides: TGTGCCAGCAGCCAAGCGAAACAGTCCAGCTCCTACGAGCAGTACTTC. As protein: CASSQAKQSSSYEQYF.

This chain joins TRBV28 and TRBJ2-7, with a possible D match to TRBD1 (7 bases). There are 18 residues in the CDR3. CDR1 is MDHEN and CDR2 is SYDVKM in the germline V gene. Trimming took 3 bases from V and 1 from J, leaving 22 bases between them. CDR3: CASSFPAGGTVMSYEQYF. In DNA, the CDR3 is TGTGCCAGCAGTTTTCCCGCAGGGGGGACCGTGATGTCCTACGAGCAGTACTTC.

The chain has TRBV2 and TRBJ1-2; D perhaps matches TRBD1 (5 bases). This CDR3 region has 13 residues. Per germline, CDR1 SNHLY and CDR2 FYNNEI. Trimming left V 3 bases short and J 6 bases short, with 11 bases between. Here the CDR3 DNA reads TGTGCCAGCAGTGACCAGGGAGGGAATGGCTACACCTTC. Its translation is CASSDQGGNGYTF.

V usage is TRBV5-8 and J usage is TRBJ1-2, with 7 bases lining up with TRBD1. This CDR3 comprises 13 residues. Germline CDR1 SGHTS, CDR2 YDEGEE. J lost 8 bases, V lost 1 base, and 5 bases had no gene match. The CDR3 DNA reads as TGTGCCAGCAGCTTGAACAGGGGAAACGGCTACACCTTC. Amino acids: CASSLNRGNGYTF. The whole variable domain, remainder taken from reference TRBV5-8 and TRBJ1-2, is EAGVTQSPTHLIKTRGQQATLRCSPISGHTSVYWYQQALGLGLQFLLWYDEGEERNRGNFPPRFSGRQFPNYSSELNVNALELEDSALYLCASSLNRGNGYTFGSGTRLTVV.

This chain joins TRBV25-1 and TRBJ1-6, with D tentatively TRBD1 (5 bases). This CDR3 is built from 15 residues. Germline V gives CDR1 MGHDK, CDR2 SYGVNS. Trimming removed 2 bases from V and 10 bases from J, with 15 bases in between. This CDR3 is CASSEPGYLGSPLHF. CDR3 nucleotide sequence: TGTGCCAGCAGTGAACCAGGGTATCTGGGATCACCCCTCCACTTT.

The chain is built from TRBV5-6 and TRBJ1-3, with TRBD1 identical over 8 bases. This CDR3 spans 15 amino acids. Germline CDR1 SGHDT, CDR2 YYEEEE. V lost 4 bases to trimming and J lost 3 bases; unmatched junction nucleotides: 6. The DNA for the CDR3 is TGTGCCAGCAGCCCAGGGGGCTTTTATGGAAACACCATATATTTT. Translated: CASSPGGFYGNTIYF.

The V gene is TRBV7-3, the J gene TRBJ2-7; 9 bases match TRBD1. The CDR3 totals 15 residues. The ends lost 5 bases at V and 3 bases at J; junction bases unmatched: 8. Germline values: CDR1 SGHTA, CDR2 FQGTGA. CDR3 DNA: TGTGCCAGCAGCGCAGCAGGGACAGGGTTCTACGAGCAGTACTTC. It encodes CASSAAGTGFYEQYF.

V and J are TRBV28 and TRBJ1-5, with 9 nucleotides matching TRBD1. This CDR3 has 15 amino acids. The junction had 5 bases not matched to a gene; V was cut back by 6 bases and J by 2 bases. CDR1 is MDHEN and CDR2 is SYDVKM in the germline V gene. The CDR3 sequence is CASRLTGGGNQPQHF. The CDR3 nucleotides read TGTGCCAGCAGGTTGACAGGGGGTGGCAATCAGCCCCAGCATTTT.

Worth noting for this clone: At one boundary the junction diverges from the germline segment, which might be a read error. The J gene is TRBJ1-6, the V gene TRBV6-5, with unresolved D. The CDR3 has 11 residues. Germline lookup yields CDR1 MNHEY and CDR2 SVGAGI. The CDR3 protein is CASSHGDKWVF. CDR3 in DNA: TGTGCCAGCAGCCACGGGGATAAATGGGTTTTT.

This clone was detected once. This chain uses TRBV18 with TRBJ1-2; tentative D call: TRBD1 (5 bases). V lost 3 bases to trimming and J lost 8 bases, with 16 bases between them. The germline CDR1 and CDR2 sequences are KGHSH and LQKENI. The CDR3 consists of 14 residues. The CDR3 sequence is CASSPLGQGRGYTF. CDR3 coding DNA: TGTGCCAGCTCACCCCTAGGGCAGGGAAGGGGCTACACCTTC. The whole variable domain, remainder taken from reference TRBV18 and TRBJ1-2, is NAGVMQNPRHLVRRRGQEARLRCSPMKGHSHVYWYRQLPEEGLKFMVYLQKENIIDESGMPKERFSAEFPKEGPSILRIQQVVRGDSAAYFCASSPLGQGRGYTFGSGTRLTVV.